The rows below give T cell receptor beta chains drawn from one sample of a study of T-cell reconstitution after alpha-beta-depleted transplantation in children. TCRdb recomputed calls from the PCR reads with MiXCR, one row per CDR3 protein. The sample lists some 300,000 distinct CDR3 sequences, around 7.3% seen once, with around 10% in the top ten. The source was peripheral blood, collected 360 days after TCRalphabeta/CD19-depleted stem cell transplant. The origin of the receptors is a female patient aged 2 to 10 who had a stem cell transplant for Fanconi anemia, so the T cells may come from the graft donor. The conserved cysteine and the conserved F or W are not part of the CDR3 here.

V: TRBV7-6
length: 13
J: TRBJ2-3
CDR3: ASSSQGGRADTQY

V: TRBV28
length: 10
J: TRBJ1-1
CDR3: AIQGPKSEAF

V: TRBV20-1
length: 12
J: TRBJ1-2
CDR3: SARFRGGPYGYT

V: TRBV7-7
length: 11
J: TRBJ2-5
CDR3: ASSYRQQETQY

V: TRBV25-1
length: 17
J: TRBJ1-2
CDR3: ASSEWNREDLTATYGYT

V: TRBV28
length: 11
J: TRBJ2-7
CDR3: ASRWPGVYEQY

V: TRBV3-1
length: 14
J: TRBJ2-3
CDR3: ASSPPSGGATDTQY

V: TRBV11-2
length: 11
J: TRBJ2-7
CDR3: ASSFYREVQQY

V: TRBV28
length: 10
J: TRBJ1-1
CDR3: ASSLGTVEAF

V: TRBV6-6
length: 9
J: TRBJ2-2
CDR3: ASMVSGELF

V: TRBV7-8
length: 12
J: TRBJ1-2
CDR3: ASSLGHRDYGYT

V: TRBV7-9
length: 14
J: TRBJ1-1
CDR3: ASSPRGSLMNTEAF

V: TRBV20-1
length: 11
J: TRBJ2-7
CDR3: SAPGLRLYEQY

V: TRBV29-1
length: 12
J: TRBJ2-5
CDR3: SVGTGAGEETQY

V: TRBV2
length: 12
J: TRBJ2-7
CDR3: ASSKAVGVHEQY

V: TRBV7-8
length: 12
J: TRBJ1-2
CDR3: ASSLDGGRDGYT

V: TRBV14
length: 13
J: TRBJ2-2
CDR3: AISPGLAGTGELF

V: TRBV5-1
length: 11
J: TRBJ1-5
CDR3: ASRGAEGEPQH

V: TRBV4-2
length: 12
J: TRBJ2-7
CDR3: ASSQEERYYEQY

V: TRBV20-1
length: 10
J: TRBJ2-7
CDR3: SARRQPPEQY

V: TRBV20-1
length: 13
J: TRBJ1-2
CDR3: SARALGQADYGYT

V: TRBV6-1
length: 12
J: TRBJ1-2
CDR3: ASSEADRNYGYT

V: TRBV10-3
length: 13
J: TRBJ2-5
CDR3: AISSGRGDKETQY

V: TRBV4-3
length: 13
J: TRBJ1-2
CDR3: ASTMTYGTIYGYT

V: TRBV14
length: 11
J: TRBJ2-5
CDR3: ASSLGSTETQY

V: TRBV18
length: 13
J: TRBJ1-2
CDR3: ASSPRDRINYGYT

V: TRBV12-3/TRBV12-4
length: 12
J: TRBJ2-2
CDR3: ASSFRTDTGELF

V: TRBV5-1
length: 13
J: TRBJ2-7
CDR3: ASSWTPSPSYEQY

V: TRBV10-3
length: 12
J: TRBJ1-3
CDR3: AIRQENSGNTIY

V: TRBV20-1
length: 12
J: TRBJ2-2
CDR3: SARPAGGTGELF

V: TRBV4-2
length: 11
J: TRBJ2-1
CDR3: ASSTSGTWEQF

V: TRBV28
length: 10
J: TRBJ1-2
CDR3: ASRGQGYGYT

V: TRBV20-1
length: 11
J: TRBJ1-5
CDR3: SVGEQVNQPQH

V: TRBV12-3/TRBV12-4
length: 11
J: TRBJ2-5
CDR3: ASSPGLKETQY

V: TRBV27
length: 14
J: TRBJ1-2
CDR3: ASSLSPWDRSYGYT

V: TRBV11-2
length: 13
J: TRBJ1-2
CDR3: ASSPLGGNMRGYT

V: TRBV28
length: 13
J: TRBJ2-1
CDR3: ASSFSSRDFNEQF

V: TRBV5-6
length: 13
J: TRBJ1-4
CDR3: ASSLTRASNEKLF